The clone carrying this TCR beta chain is categorized as hyperexpanded (1% or more). What it recognizes is unknown. The sample's time point: sample taken at primary tumor resection. The donor population consisted of 72 patients with untreated, early-stage non-small cell lung cancer. No cells were sorted before sequencing. The whole RNA sequenced was extracted from tumor, nontumor lung or frozen PBMC. One entry per CDR3 protein, called by TCRdb with MiXCR from the 5' RACE reads. Altogether 4,700 or so distinct CDR3 sequences are present, about 8.3% being singletons, with the ten largest covering 10% to 15%. CDR3 length: 16 amino acids. V lost 5 bases to trimming and J lost 1 base, with 15 bases between them. The germline gives CDR1 MDHEN, CDR2 SYDVKM. This record belongs to a study of spatial heterogeneity in lung cancer. Overall study results and limits: The number of expanded tumor alpha and beta chains correlated with mutation number. Ubiquitous and regional expanded TCR counts correlated with ubiquitous and regional nonsynonymous mutations, respectively.

The rearrangement links TRBV28 to TRBJ1-5, with D perhaps matching TRBD1 (6 bases). The source is a male donor with early-stage non-small cell lung cancer. The sequences come from lung tumor tissue, collected at surgery. The CDR3 sequence: CASSPGHGGSNQPQHF. CDR3 in DNA: TGTGCCAGCAGTCCGGGACACGGGGGCAGCAATCAGCCCCAGCATTTT.